This TCR beta chain was captured by sequencing in a study of T-cell reconstitution after alpha-beta-depleted transplantation in children. CDR3 length: 13 amino acids. Trimming stripped 4 bases from V and 8 bases from J, with 12 bases between. CDR1 is SNHLY and CDR2 is FYNNEI in the germline V gene. Unique molecular identifiers were used in preparing the TCRbeta library. One entry per CDR3 protein results from TCRdb running MiXCR on the PCR reads. This sample carries about 360,000 distinct CDR3 sequences, 13% of them seen once, and the ten largest clones take about 4%. This sequence joins TRBV2 and TRBJ1-5; D call uncertain. This clonotype was obtained from a human donor who donated a stem cell graft to a child with Fanconi anemia. The sequences come from PBMCs, collected from the stem cell graft. CDR3 loop: CASSVRGREPQHF. In nucleotides, the CDR3 is TGTGCCAGCAGTGTCCGGGGAAGGGAGCCCCAGCATTTT.